The clone carrying this T cell receptor beta chain showed up just a few times. Antigen: not known. TCRdb analysed the 5' RACE reads with MiXCR anew, one entry per CDR3 protein. The sample contains about 470,000 distinct CDR3 sequences, roughly 25% of which appear only once. The data are from a study of T-cell memory formation after mild COVID-19. Notes on the study in general: Clones shrinking from day 15 to 85 showed even CD4/CD8 mixes; later expanders tilted CD4+.

The sequenced sample consisted of PBMCs or a T cell subset sorted from them (not recorded which). This clonotype was obtained from an adult woman who had mild COVID-19 (a few samples of this study predate the infection). Cell type and time point are not known.

CDR3 coding DNA: TGCAGTCGGACTAGCGAGAGCACAGATACGCAGTATTTT. It yields the protein CSRTSESTDTQYF. V usage is TRBV20-1 and J usage is TRBJ2-3; 9 bases align to TRBD2. There are 13 residues in the CDR3. The trim removed 8 bases at V and 0 bases at J, leaving 3 bases unmatched. CDR1 and CDR2 (germline): DFQATT, SNEGSKA (reference sequence).